A single sample is the source of the 27 T cell receptor beta chains below, sequenced in a study of cytomegalovirus exposure and HLA in healthy donors. The PCR had 60 Vbeta and 13 Jbeta primers. Method: immunoSEQ multiplex PCR; TCRdb's copy keeps in-frame clones and lacks some. The profile covers about 210,000 clones, with about 85% appearing a single time and 10% taken by the ten largest. The sequenced material came from PBMCs. The receptors stem from a woman between 45 and 65 years old in good health and CMV-seropositive.

The chain recombines TRBV15 with TRBJ1-4; D remains unclear. The CDR3 runs 15 residues. CDR1 is LNHNV and CDR2 is YYDKDF in the germline V gene (reference sequence). The V and J ends lost 0 bases and 4 bases respectively, with 9 bases between them. The CDR3 region is CATSRDLRFNEKLFF. The CDR3 DNA sequence: TGTGCCACCAGCAGAGATCTCAGGTTTAATGAAAAACTGTTTTTT.

This clone was observed a handful of times. This sequence joins TRBV7-9 and TRBJ1-6, with D maybe TRBD1 (5 bases). The CDR3 contains 17 residues. Germline assignment: CDR1 SEHNR and CDR2 FQNEAQ (reference sequence). The V gene lost 0 bases and the J gene lost 10 bases, with 19 bases spanning the gap. The CDR3 loop reads CASSLALQGGSGSPLHF. The CDR3 nucleotides read TGTGCCAGCAGCTTAGCGTTGCAGGGAGGAAGTGGGTCACCCCTCCACTTT.

The CDR3 nucleotides read TGTGCCAGCCAAGTGGGAGGGGGCAATCAGCCCCAGCATTTT. Residues: CASQVGGGNQPQHF. V usage is TRBV6-1 and J usage is TRBJ1-5; TRBD1 might be the D (5 bases). CDR3 length: 14 amino acids. The germline CDR1 and CDR2 sequences are MNHNS and SASEGT. The V and J ends lost 8 bases and 2 bases respectively, with 13 bases between them.

The V call is TRBV30, the J call TRBJ1-1, with D unclear. This CDR3 has 11 residues. CDR1 and CDR2 from the germline V gene are GTSNPN and SVGIG (reference sequence). The ends were cut back, 3 bases at V and 0 bases at J, with 2 bases in the middle. This chain's CDR3 is CAWSVNTEAFF. In DNA, the CDR3 is TGTGCCTGGAGCGTGAACACTGAAGCTTTCTTT. The variable domain in full, completed from reference TRBV30 and TRBJ1-1, reads SQTIHQWPATLVQPVGSPLSLECTVEGTSNPNLYWYRQAAGRGLQLLFYSVGIGQISSEVPQNLSASRPQDRQFILSSKKLLLSDSGFYLCAWSVNTEAFFGQGTRLTVV.

The genes are TRBV27 and TRBJ1-2; 9 bases are shared with TRBD1. Germline V gives CDR1 MNHEY, CDR2 SMNVEV (reference sequence). The CDR3 length is 14 residues. With V trimmed by 6 bases and J by 4 bases, 6 bases remained unmatched. This CDR3 reads CASRPPGQGYGYTF. CDR3 bases: TGTGCCAGCAGGCCTCCGGGACAGGGCTATGGCTACACCTTC.

The chain recombines TRBV5-5 with TRBJ1-4; perhaps TRBD1 as D (5 bases). The CDR3 runs to 16 residues. Germline CDR1 reads SGHKS; CDR2 reads YYEKEE (reference sequence). V was pared by 4 bases and J by 0 bases, with 13 bases between. CDR3: CASSGDYRATNEKLFF. CDR3 DNA: TGTGCCAGCAGCGGGGACTACAGAGCAACTAATGAAAAACTGTTTTTT. Variable domain in full (rest from reference TRBV5-5 and TRBJ1-4): DAGVTQSPTHLIKTRGQQVTLRCSPISGHKSVSWYQQVLGQGPQFIFQYYEKEERGRGNFPDRFSARQFPNYSSELNVNALLLGDSALYLCASSGDYRATNEKLFFGSGTQLSVL.

The chain links TRBV30 to TRBJ2-5, with TRBD2 as a possible D gene (7 bases). V lost 0 bases, J lost 5 bases, and 13 bases lay in between. In germline, CDR1 is GTSNPN, CDR2 SVGIG (reference sequence). This CDR3 spans 14 amino acids. The CDR3 nucleotides are TGTGCCTGGAGTGTCGGCGGGGGCCGGGAGACCCAGTACTTC. It is translated as CAWSVGGGRETQYF.

The chain joins TRBV2 to TRBJ2-5, with 8 positions matching TRBD1. The trim removed 7 bases at V and 5 bases at J, leaving 15 bases unmatched. This CDR3 is 16 amino acids long. Germline V gene sequence: CDR1 SNHLY, CDR2 FYNNEI. CDR3 sequence reads: CASKTRRQGTLETQYF. CDR3 bases: TGTGCCAGCAAAACCCGCCGACAGGGGACCTTGGAGACCCAGTACTTC.

The rearrangement joins TRBV2 to TRBJ2-7; D is unresolved. V was clipped by 3 bases and J by 0 bases, with 9 bases between them. The CDR3 covers 14 residues. Germline V gene data show CDR1 as SNHLY and CDR2 as FYNNEI. CDR3 residues: CASSDSSLSYEQYF. The CDR3 DNA reads as TGTGCCAGCAGTGATAGTTCCCTCTCCTACGAGCAGTACTTC.

The chain has TRBV7-9 and TRBJ2-1, with 10 bases fitting TRBD1. V was clipped by 3 bases and J by 11 bases; unmatched bases: 10. From germline, CDR1 is SEHNR and CDR2 FQNEAQ (reference sequence). The CDR3 has 15 residues. The chain's CDR3 is CASSFRQGASSKQFF. The CDR3 region has the DNA TGTGCCAGCAGCTTCAGACAGGGGGCGAGTAGTAAGCAGTTCTTC.

The chain has TRBV5-1 and TRBJ1-6, with D hard to call. The CDR3 runs 15 residues. The ends were cut back, 1 base at V and 5 bases at J, with 10 bases in the middle. Germline V CDR1 and CDR2: SGHRS, YFSETQ. CDR3 residues: CASSLQVRNNSPLHF. CDR3 DNA sequence: TGCGCCAGCAGCTTGCAGGTCCGAAATAATTCACCCCTCCACTTT.

This CDR3 is CASSRDQGAGEDIQYF. CDR3 coding DNA: TGTGCCAGCAGCCGAGACCAGGGGGCCGGGGAAGACATTCAGTACTTC. This chain joins TRBV5-4 and TRBJ2-4, with TRBD1 matching 8 bases. The CDR3 contains 16 residues. From germline, CDR1 is SGHNT and CDR2 YYREEE (reference sequence). Trimming removed 4 bases from V and 8 bases from J; junction bases left unmatched: 14.

The gene calls are TRBV30 and TRBJ1-5; TRBD1 agrees at 7 bases. Germline CDR1 reads GTSNPN; CDR2 reads SVGIG (reference sequence). The CDR3 length is 16 residues. V was pared by 4 bases and J by 2 bases, with 11 bases of the junction left unmatched. The CDR3, as DNA: TGTGCCTGGACCGACCCATACACAGGGGGCAATCAGCCCCAGCATTTT. Its protein is CAWTDPYTGGNQPQHF.

This clone was detected a few times. The chain uses TRBV6-5 and TRBJ1-1; no clear D gene. Per germline, CDR1 MNHEY and CDR2 SVGAGI. V was cut by 6 bases and J by 4 bases, with 15 bases left in between. This CDR3 comprises 14 residues. In DNA, the CDR3 is TGTGCCAGCAGAAGTAAAACCCGCGGCACTGAAGCTTTCTTT. Protein sequence: CASRSKTRGTEAFF.

The chain is built from TRBV9 and TRBJ1-1; possible D gene TRBD1, 5 bases. V was pared by 0 bases and J by 6 bases, with 12 bases between. CDR3 size: 14 residues. Germline V gene lookup returns CDR1 SGDLS and CDR2 YYNGEE. The CDR3 DNA follows: TGTGCCAGCAGCGTAGGGGGGGGTGAGGCTGAAGCTTTCTTT. Amino acids: CASSVGGGEAEAFF.

The chain uses TRBV2 and TRBJ2-2, with D perhaps matching TRBD2 (5 bases). The CDR3 extends over 15 amino acids. The germline CDR1 and CDR2 sequences are SNHLY and FYNNEI. V shed 3 bases and J shed 0 bases, with 8 bases lying between them. The CDR3 sequence: CASSDGNANTGELFF. CDR3 coding DNA: TGTGCCAGCAGTGACGGGAACGCGAACACCGGGGAGCTGTTTTTT.

The gene calls are TRBV5-1 and TRBJ2-5, with unresolved D. There are 14 residues in the CDR3. Deletions cut 0 bases from V and 2 bases from J, with 8 bases between. The germline V gene encodes CDR1 SGHRS and CDR2 YFSETQ. The CDR3 sequence is CASSLGGLQETQYF. As DNA, the CDR3 is TGCGCCAGCAGCTTGGGAGGATTACAAGAGACCCAGTACTTC. Combining the CDR3 with reference TRBV5-1 and TRBJ2-5 gives the whole variable domain KAGVTQTPRYLIKTRGQQVTLSCSPISGHRSVSWYQQTPGQGLQFLFEYFSETQRNKGNFPGRFSGRQFSNSRSEMNVSTLELGDSALYLCASSLGGLQETQYFGPGTRLLVL.

Worth noting for this clone: Different DNA sequences within this sample yield the same CDR3. The rearrangement links TRBV28 to TRBJ1-2; 8 bases map to TRBD1. Germline values: CDR1 MDHEN, CDR2 SYDVKM. The CDR3 length is 12 residues. Losses at the gene ends were 7 bases for V and 11 bases for J; bases not matched to a gene: 9. The CDR3 loop is CASKTGARGYTF. CDR3 sequence (DNA): TGTGCCAGCAAGACAGGGGCTCGTGGTTACACCTTC.

CDR3 coding DNA: TGTGCCAGCAGCATCCGACAGTCCGTCGAAAAACTGTTTTTT. It yields the protein CASSIRQSVEKLFF. The chain links TRBV7-2 to TRBJ1-4; a weak D match, TRBD1 (5 bases). The V and J ends lost 5 bases and 8 bases respectively, with 15 bases between them. This CDR3 contains 14 residues. Per germline, CDR1 SGHTA and CDR2 FQGNSA. Variable domain in full (rest from reference TRBV7-2 and TRBJ1-4): GAGVSQSPSNKVTEKGKDVELRCDPISGHTALYWYRQSLGQGLEFLIYFQGNSAPDKSGLPSDRFSAERTGGSVSTLTIQRTQQEDSAVYLCASSIRQSVEKLFFGSGTQLSVL.

The J gene is TRBJ2-5, the V gene TRBV11-2; D remains ambiguous. This CDR3 region has 12 residues. Germline values: CDR1 SGHAT, CDR2 FQNNGV. V lost 5 bases and J 3 bases, leaving 7 bases between the germline ends. The CDR3 bases are TGTGCCAGCAGCCTCGGTGAAGAGACCCAGTACTTC. This codes for CASSLGEETQYF.

The rearrangement uses TRBV27 and TRBJ1-2; TRBD1 agrees at 10 bases. Germline V gene sequence: CDR1 MNHEY, CDR2 SMNVEV (reference sequence). With 6 bases clipped from V and 4 bases from J, the junction kept 8 bases outside the gene matches. The CDR3 is made up of 15 amino acids. CDR3 in DNA: TGTGCCAGCAGCCCGGGACAGGGGTTATTCTATGGCTACACCTTC. Encoded protein: CASSPGQGLFYGYTF.

The CDR3 region is CASYGSGLGYEQYF. The CDR3 region has the DNA TGTGCCAGCTACGGAAGCGGGTTAGGCTACGAGCAGTACTTC. The J gene is TRBJ2-7, the V gene TRBV28, with D possibly TRBD2 on 6 matching bases. V lost 8 bases, J lost 3 bases, and 17 bases lay in between. CDR3 length: 14 amino acids. The germline V gene encodes CDR1 MDHEN and CDR2 SYDVKM.

The chain uses TRBV7-9 and TRBJ2-7; 11 bases line up with TRBD1. Germline CDR1 reads SEHNR; CDR2 reads FQNEAQ (reference sequence). V trimming: 5 bases; J trimming: 6 bases; junction bases outside the gene matches: 9. This CDR3 contains 15 residues. The CDR3 protein is CASSGGQGVAREQYF. CDR3 DNA sequence: TGTGCCAGCAGCGGGGGACAGGGGGTTGCTCGCGAGCAGTACTTC. The complete variable domain, with remaining parts taken from reference TRBV7-9 and TRBJ2-7, reads DTGVSQNPRHKITKRGQNVTFRCDPISEHNRLYWYRQTLGQGPEFLTYFQNEAQLEKSRLLSDRFSAERPKGSFSTLEIQRTEQGDSAMYLCASSGGQGVAREQYFGPGTRLTVT.

This rearrangement joins TRBV29-1 to TRBJ1-1, with D perhaps matching TRBD1 (5 bases). The CDR3 is 13 amino acids. Per germline, CDR1 SQVTM and CDR2 ANQGSEA. V was clipped by 2 bases and J by 7 bases, with 14 bases between them. CDR3 DNA sequence: TGCAGCGTTGAAACGACAGTAGCGGGTGAAGCTTTCTTT. Translation: CSVETTVAGEAFF.

This clone was picked up a small number of times. The chain uses TRBV6-1 and TRBJ1-4; no reliable D call. Trimming cost V 7 bases and J 4 bases, with 10 bases left between them. The CDR3 runs to 13 residues. Germline V gene data show CDR1 as MNHNS and CDR2 as SASEGT. CDR3 coding DNA: TGTGCCAGCAACCGGGGAGGTAATGAAAAACTGTTTTTT. It is translated as CASNRGGNEKLFF.

This clone was detected once. This chain joins TRBV5-5 and TRBJ1-6; D not resolved. Trimming removed 5 bases from V and 5 bases from J, with 11 bases in between. Germline lookup yields CDR1 SGHKS and CDR2 YYEKEE (reference sequence). The CDR3 consists of 14 residues. The CDR3 here is CASSSVVNNSPLHF. The CDR3 DNA reads TGTGCCAGCAGTTCGGTGGTGAATAATTCACCCCTCCACTTT. The variable domain in full, with the rest retrieved from reference TRBV5-5 and TRBJ1-6, is DAGVTQSPTHLIKTRGQQVTLRCSPISGHKSVSWYQQVLGQGPQFIFQYYEKEERGRGNFPDRFSARQFPNYSSELNVNALLLGDSALYLCASSSVVNNSPLHFGNGTRLTVT.

The chain couples TRBV11-3 to TRBJ2-2, with D possibly being TRBD2 (6 bases). CDR1 and CDR2 (germline): SGHNT, YENEEA. This CDR3 comprises 15 residues. Trimming removed 2 bases from V and 1 base from J, with 8 bases in between. CDR3 sequence: CASSLLGGNTGELFF. Here the CDR3 DNA reads TGTGCCAGCAGCTTACTGGGGGGGAACACCGGGGAGCTGTTTTTT.